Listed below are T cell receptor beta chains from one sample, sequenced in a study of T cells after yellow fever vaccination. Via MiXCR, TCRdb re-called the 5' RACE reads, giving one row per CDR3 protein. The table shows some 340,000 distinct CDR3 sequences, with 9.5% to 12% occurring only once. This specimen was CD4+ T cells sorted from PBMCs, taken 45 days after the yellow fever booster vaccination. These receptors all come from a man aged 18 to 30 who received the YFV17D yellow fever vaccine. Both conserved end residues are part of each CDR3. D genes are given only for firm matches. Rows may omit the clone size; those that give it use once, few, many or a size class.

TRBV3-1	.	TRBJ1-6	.	TGTGCCAGCAGCCAGGACGACAGGTTAGGCTCACCCCTCCACTTT	CASSQDDRLGSPLHF
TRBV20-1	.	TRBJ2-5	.	TGCAGTGCTAGAGTTGGAGTCAGACGGGAGACCCAGTACTTC	CSARVGVRRETQYF
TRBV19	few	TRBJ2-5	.	TGTGCCAGTAGTAAGGGCAGCACCCACCAAGAGACCCAGTACTTC	CASSKGSTHQETQYF
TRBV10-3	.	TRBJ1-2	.	TGTGCCATCAGTGACGGGACCGGCTACACCTTC	CAISDGTGYTF
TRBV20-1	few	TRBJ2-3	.	TGCAGTCCACTCCGCGTGGGGGGACACACAGATACGCAGTATTTT	CSPLRVGGHTDTQYF
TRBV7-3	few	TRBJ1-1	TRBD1	TGTGCCAGCAGCTTAACGTCTGGACAGGGAGGATCCACTGAAGCTTTCTTT	CASSLTSGQGGSTEAFF
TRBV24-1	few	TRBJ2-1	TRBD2	TGTGCCACCAGTCTCCCAGCTAGCGGGAATGAGCAGTTCTTC	CATSLPASGNEQFF
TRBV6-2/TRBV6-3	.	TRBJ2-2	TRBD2	TGTGCCAGCAGCTGGAGCGGGGGTCGGAACACCGGGGAGCTGTTTTTT	CASSWSGGRNTGELFF
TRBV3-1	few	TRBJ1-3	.	TGTGCCAGCAGCCAAGAGGCAAACACCATATATTTT	CASSQEANTIYF
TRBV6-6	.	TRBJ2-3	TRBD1	TGTGCCAGCGGAGGGACAGGGGCAGATACGCAGTATTTT	CASGGTGADTQYF
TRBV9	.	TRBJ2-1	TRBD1	TGTGCCAGCAGCGTAGAAGGGGGACAGGCGTACAATGAGCAGTTCTTC	CASSVEGGQAYNEQFF
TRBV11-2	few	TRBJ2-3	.	TGTGCCAGCAGCTTGCCCGGGGTAGCGTCAGATACGCAGTATTTT	CASSLPGVASDTQYF
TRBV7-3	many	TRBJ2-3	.	TGTGCCAGCAGCTCCAGAGCAGATACGCAGTATTTT	CASSSRADTQYF
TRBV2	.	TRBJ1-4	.	TGTGCCAGCAGTGAATTCGGCAGTGAGAATGTAAAACTGTTTTTT	CASSEFGSENVKLFF
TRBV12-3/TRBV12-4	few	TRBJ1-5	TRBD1	TGTGCCAGCAGTTTAGGGACAGGGGGAACTCAGCCCCAGCATTTT	CASSLGTGGTQPQHF
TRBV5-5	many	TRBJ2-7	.	TGTGCCAGCAGCCAATTTCGGGTGATCTACGAGCAGTACTTC	CASSQFRVIYEQYF
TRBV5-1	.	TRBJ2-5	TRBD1	TGCGCCAGCAGCCCCGGACAGGGGGCGACCCTGGGGTACTTC	CASSPGQGATLGYF
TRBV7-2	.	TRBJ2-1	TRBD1	TGTGCCAGCAGCTCTGACAGGGGACTCAATGAGCAGTTCTTC	CASSSDRGLNEQFF
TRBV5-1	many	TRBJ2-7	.	TGCGCCAGCAGCTTGGCGGCGACGGCCTACGAGCAGTACTTC	CASSLAATAYEQYF
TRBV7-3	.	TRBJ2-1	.	TGTGCCAGCAGTTTCGGACTTGGTGAGCAGTTCTTC	CASSFGLGEQFF
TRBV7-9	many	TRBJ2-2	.	TGTGCCAGCAGCTTATTAAGGAACGCCGGGGAGCTGTTTTTT	CASSLLRNAGELFF
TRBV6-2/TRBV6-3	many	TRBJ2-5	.	TGTGCCAGCACTCCTGTCCCCGACAGGCATAGTAAGACCCAGTACTTC	CASTPVPDRHSKTQYF
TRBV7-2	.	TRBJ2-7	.	TGTGCCAGCAGGTACACGAGCTCCTACGAGCAGTACTTC	CASRYTSSYEQYF
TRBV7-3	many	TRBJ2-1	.	TGTGCCAGCAGCTTAAAAGGTTCGGTATACAATGAGCAGTTCTTC	CASSLKGSVYNEQFF
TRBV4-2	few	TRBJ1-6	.	TGTGCCAGCAGCCAAAACTCTGGAACCTATAATTCACCCCTCCACTTT	CASSQNSGTYNSPLHF
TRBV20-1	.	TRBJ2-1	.	TGCAGTGCTAGGGGAGAGGTGGGCTCCTACAATGAGCAGTTCTTC	CSARGEVGSYNEQFF
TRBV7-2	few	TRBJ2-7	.	TGTGCCAGCAGCTTAATGCCGGCCACCGATAGTCTGCAGTACTTC	CASSLMPATDSLQYF
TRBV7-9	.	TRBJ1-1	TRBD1	TGTGCCAGCAGCAGCGACAGGGGGCCGGGCACTGAAGCTTTCTTT	CASSSDRGPGTEAFF
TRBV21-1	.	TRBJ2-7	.	TGTGCCAGCAGCAAAGACCCCACCTCGGGGAGGACCTACGAGCAGTACTTC	CASSKDPTSGRTYEQYF
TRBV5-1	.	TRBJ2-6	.	TGCGCCAGCAGCTTGGAAGTCTACTCTGGGGCCAACGTCCTGACTTTC	CASSLEVYSGANVLTF
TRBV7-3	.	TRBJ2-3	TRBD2	TGTGCCAGCAGCCGGGGGGGCAAAGATACGCAGTATTTT	CASSRGGKDTQYF
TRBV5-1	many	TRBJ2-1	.	TGCGCCAGCAGCTTGGGGTTCGGGCTTGGCAATGAGCAGTTCTTC	CASSLGFGLGNEQFF
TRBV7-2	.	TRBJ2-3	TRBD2	TGTGCCAGCAGGCATTCCGGGACTAGATTCACAGATACGCAGTATTTT	CASRHSGTRFTDTQYF
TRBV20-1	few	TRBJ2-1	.	TGCAGTGCTAGAGGGGTGTCCTACAATGAGCAGTTCTTC	CSARGVSYNEQFF
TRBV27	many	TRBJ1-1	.	TGTGCCAGCAGTCTAGAGGGGGTGAGTGAAGCTTTCTTT	CASSLEGVSEAFF
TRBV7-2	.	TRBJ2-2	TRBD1	TGTGCCAGCAGCGATTGGGCAGGGGGCACCGGGGAGCTGTTTTTT	CASSDWAGGTGELFF
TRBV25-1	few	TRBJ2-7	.	TGTGCCAGCAGTGAAGGAGGGGTACAGGGGCACGAGCAGTACTTC	CASSEGGVQGHEQYF
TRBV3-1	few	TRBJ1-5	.	TGTGCCAGCAGCCAAGATTGGGGGCCCCAGCATTTT	CASSQDWGPQHF
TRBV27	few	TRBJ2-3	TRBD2	TGTGCCAGCTCGGTCCAGTGGGGGAGGGCAGATACGCAGTATTTT	CASSVQWGRADTQYF
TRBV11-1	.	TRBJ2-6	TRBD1	TGTGCCAGCAGCTTAGGCTTCCGGCCGAATCAGGGGGTCAACGTCCTGACTTTC	CASSLGFRPNQGVNVLTF
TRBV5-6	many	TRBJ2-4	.	TGTGCCAGCAGCTCGTTCACAGGGATTGGGGTTAGGGCCAAAAACATTCAGTACTTC	CASSSFTGIGVRAKNIQYF
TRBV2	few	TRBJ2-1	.	TGTGCCAGCAACTCAAACCGGGGGGAGCAGTTCTTC	CASNSNRGEQFF
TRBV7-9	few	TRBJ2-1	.	TGTGCCAGCAGCTTGAGAGTCACCCACAATGAGCAGTTCTTC	CASSLRVTHNEQFF
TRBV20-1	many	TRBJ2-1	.	TGCAGTGCTAGAGATAGGCGGGGGCCGAGAAATGAGCAGTTCTTC	CSARDRRGPRNEQFF
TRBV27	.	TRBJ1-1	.	TGTGCCAGCAGTTTTCTAGTGAACACTGAAGCTTTCTTT	CASSFLVNTEAFF
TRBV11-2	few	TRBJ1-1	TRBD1	TGTGCCAGCAGCCAACAGGGACAGACGAACACTGAAGCTTTCTTT	CASSQQGQTNTEAFF
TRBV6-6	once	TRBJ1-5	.	TGTGCCAGCACCCAAGGCAGGGGCAATTGGGGGCAGCCCCAGCATTTT	CASTQGRGNWGQPQHF
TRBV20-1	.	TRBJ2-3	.	TGCAGTGCGAGGATCCTGAGTACGGAAACGCAGTATTTT	CSARILSTETQYF
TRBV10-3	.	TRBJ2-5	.	TGTGCCATCAGGGACAGTCAAGAGACCCAGTACTTC	CAIRDSQETQYF
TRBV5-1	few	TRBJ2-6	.	TGCGCCAGCAGCTACACCTCCGGGGCCAACGTCCTGACTTTC	CASSYTSGANVLTF
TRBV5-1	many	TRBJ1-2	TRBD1	TGCGCCAGCAGCTTGGAAGGACAGGGAGACTATGGCTACACCTTC	CASSLEGQGDYGYTF